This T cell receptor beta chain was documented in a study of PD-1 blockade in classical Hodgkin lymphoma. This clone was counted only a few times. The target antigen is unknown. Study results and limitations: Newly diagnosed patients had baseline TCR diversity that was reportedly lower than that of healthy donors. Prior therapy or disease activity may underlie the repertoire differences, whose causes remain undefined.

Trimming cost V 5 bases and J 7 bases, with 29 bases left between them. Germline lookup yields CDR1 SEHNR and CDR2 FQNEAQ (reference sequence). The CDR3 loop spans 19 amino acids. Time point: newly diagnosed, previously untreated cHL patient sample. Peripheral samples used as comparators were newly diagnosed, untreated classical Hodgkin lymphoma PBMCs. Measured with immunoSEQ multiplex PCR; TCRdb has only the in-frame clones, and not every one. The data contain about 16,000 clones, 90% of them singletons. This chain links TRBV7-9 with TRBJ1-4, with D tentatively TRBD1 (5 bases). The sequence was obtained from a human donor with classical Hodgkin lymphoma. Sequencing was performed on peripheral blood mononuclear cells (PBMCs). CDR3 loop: CASSHGTLRRTGSGEKLFF. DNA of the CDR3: TGTGCCAGCAGCCACGGGACTTTACGAAGGACCGGGAGCGGTGAAAAACTGTTTTTT.